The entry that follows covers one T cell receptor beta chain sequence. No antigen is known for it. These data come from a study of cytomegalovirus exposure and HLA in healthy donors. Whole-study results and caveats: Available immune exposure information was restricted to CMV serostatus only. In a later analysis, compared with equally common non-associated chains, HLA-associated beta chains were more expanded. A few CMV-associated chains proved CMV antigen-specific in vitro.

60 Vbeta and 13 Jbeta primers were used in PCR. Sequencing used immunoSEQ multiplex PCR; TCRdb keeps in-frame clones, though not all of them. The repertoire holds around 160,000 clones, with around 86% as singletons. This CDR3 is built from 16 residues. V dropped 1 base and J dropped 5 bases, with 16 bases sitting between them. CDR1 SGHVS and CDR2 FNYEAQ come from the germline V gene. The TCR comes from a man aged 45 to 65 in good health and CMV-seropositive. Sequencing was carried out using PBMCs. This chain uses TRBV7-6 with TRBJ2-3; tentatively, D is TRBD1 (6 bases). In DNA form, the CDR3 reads TGTGCCAGCAGCTTAGGACGAGTAGTCAGGGGAGATACGCAGTATTTT. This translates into CASSLGRVVRGDTQYF. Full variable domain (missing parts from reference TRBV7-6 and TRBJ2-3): GAGVSQSPRYKVTKRGQDVALRCDPISGHVSLYWYRQALGQGPEFLTYFNYEAQQDKSGLPNDRFSAERPEGSISTLTIQRTEQRDSAMYRCASSLGRVVRGDTQYFGPGTRLTVL.